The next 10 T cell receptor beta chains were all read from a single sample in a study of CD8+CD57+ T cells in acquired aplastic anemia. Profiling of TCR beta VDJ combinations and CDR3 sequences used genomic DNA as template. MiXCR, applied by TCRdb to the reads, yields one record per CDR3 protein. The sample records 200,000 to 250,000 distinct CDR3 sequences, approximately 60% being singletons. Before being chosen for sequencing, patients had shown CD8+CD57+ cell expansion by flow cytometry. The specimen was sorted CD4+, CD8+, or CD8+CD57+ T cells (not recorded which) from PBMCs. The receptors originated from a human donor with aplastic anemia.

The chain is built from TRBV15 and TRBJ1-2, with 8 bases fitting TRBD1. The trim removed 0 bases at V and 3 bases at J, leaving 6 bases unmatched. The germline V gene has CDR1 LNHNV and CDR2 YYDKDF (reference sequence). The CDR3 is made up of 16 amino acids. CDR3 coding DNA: TGTGCCACCAGCAGAGAGGGGACAGGCTCTTACTATGGCTACACCTTC. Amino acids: CATSREGTGSYYGYTF.

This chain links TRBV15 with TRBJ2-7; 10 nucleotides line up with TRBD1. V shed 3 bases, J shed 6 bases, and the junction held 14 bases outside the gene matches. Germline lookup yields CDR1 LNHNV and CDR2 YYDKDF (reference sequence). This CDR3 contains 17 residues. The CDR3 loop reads CATSSQVGQGGPFEQYF. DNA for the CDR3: TGTGCCACCAGCAGCCAAGTCGGACAGGGGGGCCCCTTCGAGCAGTACTTC.

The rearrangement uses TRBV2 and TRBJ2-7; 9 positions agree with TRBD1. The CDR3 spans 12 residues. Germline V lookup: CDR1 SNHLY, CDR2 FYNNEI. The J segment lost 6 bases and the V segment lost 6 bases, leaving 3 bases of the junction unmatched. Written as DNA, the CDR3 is TGTGCCAGCAGGGGGACAGGGCCCGAGCAGTACTTC. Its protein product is CASRGTGPEQYF. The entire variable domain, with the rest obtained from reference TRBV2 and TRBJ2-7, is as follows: EPEVTQTPSHQVTQMGQEVILRCVPISNHLYFYWYRQILGQKVEFLVSFYNNEISEKSEIFDDQFSVERPDGSNFTLKIRSTKLEDSAMYFCASRGTGPEQYFGPGTRLTVT.

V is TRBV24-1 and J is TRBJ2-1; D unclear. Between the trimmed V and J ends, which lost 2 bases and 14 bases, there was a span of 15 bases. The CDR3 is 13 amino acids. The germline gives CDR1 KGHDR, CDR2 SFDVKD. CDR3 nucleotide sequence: TGTGCCACCAGTGATTACACCGCAAGGGATAAGTTCTTC. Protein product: CATSDYTARDKFF.

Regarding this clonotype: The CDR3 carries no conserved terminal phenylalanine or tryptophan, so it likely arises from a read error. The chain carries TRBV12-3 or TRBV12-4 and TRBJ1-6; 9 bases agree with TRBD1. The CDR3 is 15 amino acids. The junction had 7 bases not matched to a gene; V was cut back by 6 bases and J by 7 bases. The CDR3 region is CASRPGGQGNSPLHS. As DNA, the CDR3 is TGTGCCAGCAGGCCAGGGGGACAGGGCAATTCACCCCTCCACTCT.

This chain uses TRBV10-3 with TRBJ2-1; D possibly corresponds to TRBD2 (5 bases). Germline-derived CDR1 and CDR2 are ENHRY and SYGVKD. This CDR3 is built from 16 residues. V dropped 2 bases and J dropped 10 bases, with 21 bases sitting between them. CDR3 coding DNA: TGTGCCATCAGTGAGGGCGGGCCCAGTCTCGGTCTGGAGCAGTTCTTC. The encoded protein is CAISEGGPSLGLEQFF.

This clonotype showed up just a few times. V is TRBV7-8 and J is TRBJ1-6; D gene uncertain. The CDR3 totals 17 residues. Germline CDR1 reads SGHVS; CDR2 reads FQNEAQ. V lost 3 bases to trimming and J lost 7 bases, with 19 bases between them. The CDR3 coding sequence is TGTGCCAGCAGCTTCAATGGCCAGTTAGTGCCCAATTCACCCCTCCACTTT. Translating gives CASSFNGQLVPNSPLHF.

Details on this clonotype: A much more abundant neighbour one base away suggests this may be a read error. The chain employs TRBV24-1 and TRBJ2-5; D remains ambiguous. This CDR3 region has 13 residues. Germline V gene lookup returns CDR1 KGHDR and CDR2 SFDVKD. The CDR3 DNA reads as TGTGCCAGCAGCCCTATTCTCCCAGCGACCCGGTACTTC. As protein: CASSPILPATRYF.

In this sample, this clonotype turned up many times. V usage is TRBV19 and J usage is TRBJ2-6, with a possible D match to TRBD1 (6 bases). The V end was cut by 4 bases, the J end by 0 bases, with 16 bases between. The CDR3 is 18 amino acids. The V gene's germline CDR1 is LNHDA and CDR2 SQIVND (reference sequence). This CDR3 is CASSTYIQGSSGANVLTF. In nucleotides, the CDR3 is TGTGCCAGTAGTACCTATATCCAGGGGAGCTCTGGGGCCAACGTCCTGACTTTC.

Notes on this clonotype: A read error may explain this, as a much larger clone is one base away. The CDR3 nucleotides are TGCGCCAGCAGCGAGTTCACTTTGGGTCAAGATTCACCCCTCCACTTT. It is translated as CASSEFTLGQDSPLHF. V usage is TRBV5-1 and J usage is TRBJ1-6; D gene unclear. Germline V gene data show CDR1 as SGHRS and CDR2 as YFSETQ. The CDR3 totals 16 residues. V lost 4 bases to trimming and J lost 8 bases, with 19 bases between them.